This paragraph covers one T cell receptor beta chain sequence. This specimen belongs to a study of T cell changes during pregnancy in multiple sclerosis. Profiled with immunoSEQ multiplex PCR; TCRdb holds only in-frame clones, not every one. This sample has tens of thousands of clones, with 88% found just once. The specimen was CD4+ T cells from peripheral blood mononuclear cells, collected in the first trimester of pregnancy. The receptor was derived from a female donor with multiple sclerosis, enrolled in a pregnancy study.

The CDR3 here is CASSLLGPGQGRGYTF. The CDR3 nucleotides are TGTGCCAGCAGCTTGTTGGGGCCGGGACAGGGGCGAGGCTACACCTTC. The chain links TRBV5-6 to TRBJ1-2, with 10 positions matching TRBD1. The germline gives CDR1 SGHDT, CDR2 YYEEEE. This CDR3 has 16 residues. J was trimmed by 8 bases and V by 1 base; bases with no gene match: 11.